The next 18 T cell receptor beta chains were all read from a single sample in a study of control samples from healthy donors and cancer patients. Only in-frame clones appear in the TCRdb table, and some are missing; sequencing was by immunoSEQ multiplex PCR. The sample shows around 20,000 clones, 86% of them seen only once. The source material was PBMCs. The origin of the receptors is a woman in her sixties or seventies with colorectal cancer.

This chain joins TRBV30 and TRBJ1-5; 10 nucleotides match TRBD1. The CDR3 is 13 amino acids. The junction had 4 bases not matched to a gene; V was cut back by 8 bases and J by 3 bases. Germline-derived CDR1 and CDR2 are GTSNPN and SVGIG (reference sequence). CDR3 in DNA: TGTGCCGGTGGACAGGGGGACAATCAGCCCCAGCATTTT. The encoded protein is CAGGQGDNQPQHF.

This clone showed up just a few times. V and J are TRBV10-3 and TRBJ2-7; 11 bases line up with TRBD1. V lost 6 bases, J lost 4 bases, and 5 bases stayed unmatched. Looked up from germline, CDR1 is ENHRY and CDR2 is SYGVKD. The CDR3 spans 14 residues. CDR3 amino acids: CAIREGQGAYEQYF. For the CDR3, the DNA is TGTGCCATCAGGGAAGGACAGGGGGCTTACGAGCAGTACTTC.

The V gene is TRBV4-3, the J gene TRBJ2-3; the D is unclear. Per the germline V gene, CDR1 is LGHNA and CDR2 is YSLEER. Trimming stripped 0 bases from V and 4 bases from J, with 11 bases between. This CDR3 spans 15 amino acids. CDR3 in DNA: TGCGCCAGCAGCCAAGAGGGCTATAAAGCAGATACGCAGTATTTT. Protein sequence: CASSQEGYKADTQYF.

V and J are TRBV12-3 or TRBV12-4 and TRBJ2-7; D uncertain. Trimming removed 4 bases at V and 3 bases at J, with 4 bases between. The CDR3 is 11 residues long. In nucleotides, the CDR3 is TGTGCCAGCAGTTCCATCTACGAGCAGTACTTC. As protein: CASSSIYEQYF.

The rearrangement links TRBV5-1 to TRBJ2-1, with 9 bases identical to TRBD2. Germline-derived CDR1 and CDR2 are SGHRS and YFSETQ. CDR3 length equals 14 residues. Trimming at V came to 6 bases and at J to 8 bases, leaving 9 bases not matched to a gene. This CDR3 is CASTGGSGSYEQFF. Here the CDR3 DNA reads TGCGCCAGCACCGGGGGTAGCGGGAGCTATGAGCAGTTCTTC.

J is TRBJ2-3 and V is TRBV3-1 (or the pseudogene TRBV3-2); 8 bases align to TRBD2. Trimming cost V 5 bases and J 3 bases; bases outside gene matches: 7. The CDR3 consists of 15 residues. The germline CDR1 and CDR2 sequences are LGHDT and YNNKEL (reference sequence). CDR3 loop: CASSSTSVGTDTQYF. CDR3 sequence (DNA): TGTGCCAGCAGCTCGACTAGCGTTGGGACAGATACGCAGTATTTT.

The chain links TRBV5-6 to TRBJ2-4; no definite D call. V shed 2 bases and J shed 0 bases, with 6 bases lying between them. CDR3 size: 14 residues. The germline CDR1 and CDR2 sequences are SGHDT and YYEEEE. CDR3 coding DNA: TGTGCCAGCAGCTTTTTACTAGCCAAAAACATTCAGTACTTC. Its protein is CASSFLLAKNIQYF.

The chain carries TRBV5-1 and TRBJ2-7; 10 bases map to TRBD2. V was pared by 3 bases and J by 5 bases, with 11 bases of the junction left unmatched. In germline, CDR1 is SGHRS, CDR2 YFSETQ. The length of the CDR3 is 16 residues. The CDR3: CASSYQGSGRKNEQYF. The CDR3 bases are TGCGCCAGCAGCTACCAGGGTAGCGGGAGGAAAAACGAGCAGTACTTC.

The V gene is TRBV4-3, the J gene TRBJ1-4; D not certain. Trimming stripped 0 bases from V and 10 bases from J, with 15 bases between. The CDR3 contains 15 residues. Germline lookup yields CDR1 LGHNA and CDR2 YSLEER. CDR3: CASSQDLDSQRKLFF. As DNA, the CDR3 is TGCGCCAGCAGCCAAGATCTAGACTCCCAGAGAAAACTGTTTTTT.

This chain connects TRBV7-9 to TRBJ2-7; TRBD2 agrees at 9 bases. The CDR3 runs to 15 residues. V was clipped by 5 bases and J by 5 bases; unmatched bases: 10. Germline lookup yields CDR1 SEHNR and CDR2 FQNEAQ (reference sequence). CDR3 nucleotides: TGTGCCAGCAGCCCCTTCGCGGGAGGGCCGAACGAGCAGTACTTC. This codes for CASSPFAGGPNEQYF.

The chain links TRBV7-9 to TRBJ1-3; TRBD1 matches 10 bases. Germline loops: CDR1 SEHNR, CDR2 FQNEAQ (reference sequence). J gave up 2 bases and V 4 bases, and 5 bases lay outside the gene matches. CDR3 length: 16 residues. CDR3 loop: CASSSSDRGTGNTIYF. In nucleotides, the CDR3 is TGTGCCAGCAGCTCCTCGGACAGGGGGACTGGAAACACCATATATTTT.

A few counts support this clone. The chain employs TRBV30 and TRBJ1-6; a weak D match, TRBD1 (5 bases). The CDR3 has 17 residues. Between the trimmed V and J ends, which lost 4 bases and 0 bases, there was a span of 16 bases. Germline CDR1 GTSNPN, CDR2 SVGIG (reference sequence). CDR3 amino acids: CAWTGIPGGSYNSPLHF. DNA for the CDR3: TGTGCCTGGACAGGGATTCCCGGCGGCTCCTATAATTCACCCCTCCACTTT.

The chain recombines TRBV24-1 with TRBJ1-2; D is possibly TRBD1 (5 bases). V dropped 5 bases and J dropped 3 bases, with 12 bases sitting between them. Germline V gene data show CDR1 as KGHDR and CDR2 as SFDVKD. This CDR3 is 14 amino acids long. The CDR3 loop is CATSGAPTDYGYTF. The DNA of the CDR3 is TGTGCCACCAGTGGGGCCCCGACAGACTATGGCTACACCTTC.

CDR3 nucleotides: TGTGCCAGCAGCTGGACAGGGTGGGAGCAGTACTTC. Translation gives CASSWTGWEQYF. The genes are TRBV14 and TRBJ2-7, with 8 bases fitting TRBD1. The CDR3 spans 12 residues. Germline CDR1 and CDR2: SGHDN and FVKESK. V lost 5 bases to trimming and J lost 7 bases; unmatched junction nucleotides: 4.

DNA of the CDR3: TGCGCCAGCAGCCAAGGGGCCGGGGGAGTAGAGGAGACCCAGTACTTC. It specifies CASSQGAGGVEETQYF. The genes are TRBV4-3 and TRBJ2-5; D perhaps matches TRBD2 (6 bases). Germline CDR1 reads LGHNA; CDR2 reads YSLEER. V lost 1 base, J lost 5 bases, and 17 bases lay in between. This CDR3 is built from 16 residues.

This rearrangement joins TRBV27 to TRBJ2-1; TRBD1 matches 8 bases. The CDR3 extends over 16 amino acids. J was trimmed by 4 bases and V by 0 bases; bases with no gene match: 5. CDR1 and CDR2 (germline): MNHEY, SMNVEV (reference sequence). CDR3 in DNA: TGTGCCAGCAGTTTATCCGCGGGACAGGTATACAATGAGCAGTTCTTC. It specifies CASSLSAGQVYNEQFF.

The rearrangement joins TRBV4-3 to TRBJ1-1, with D perhaps matching TRBD1 (5 bases). Germline V gene sequence: CDR1 LGHNA, CDR2 YSLEER. The CDR3 is 15 residues long. V dropped 1 base and J dropped 4 bases, with 13 bases sitting between them. The CDR3 protein is CASSQGGRGGTEAFF. CDR3 nucleotide sequence: TGCGCCAGCAGCCAAGGAGGGAGGGGAGGCACTGAAGCTTTCTTT.

There are a few counts of this clone. The V and J genes are TRBV9 and TRBJ2-2, with 9 bases fitting TRBD1. V shed 4 bases, J shed 1 base, and the junction held 2 bases outside the gene matches. Germline V gene sequence: CDR1 SGDLS, CDR2 YYNGEE. This CDR3 has 15 amino acids. CDR3 amino acids: CASSTDRGNTGELFF. The CDR3 region has the DNA TGTGCCAGCAGCACGGACAGGGGGAACACCGGGGAGCTGTTTTTT.